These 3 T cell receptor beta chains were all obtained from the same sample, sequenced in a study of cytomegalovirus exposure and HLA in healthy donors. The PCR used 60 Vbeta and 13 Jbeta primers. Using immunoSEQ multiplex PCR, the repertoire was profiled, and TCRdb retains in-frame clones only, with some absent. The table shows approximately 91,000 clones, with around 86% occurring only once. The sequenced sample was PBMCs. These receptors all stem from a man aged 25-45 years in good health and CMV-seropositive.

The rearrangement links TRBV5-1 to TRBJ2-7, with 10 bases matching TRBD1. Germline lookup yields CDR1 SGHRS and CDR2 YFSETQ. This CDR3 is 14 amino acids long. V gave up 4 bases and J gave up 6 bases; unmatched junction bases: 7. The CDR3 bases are TGCGCCAGCAGCACCGGGACAGGGGTGGGCGAGCAGTACTTC. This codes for CASSTGTGVGEQYF.

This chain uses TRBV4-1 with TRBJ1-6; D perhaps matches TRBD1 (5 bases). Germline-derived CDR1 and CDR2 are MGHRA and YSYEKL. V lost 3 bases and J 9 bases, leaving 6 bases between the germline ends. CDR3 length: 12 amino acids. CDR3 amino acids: CASSHGGSPLHF. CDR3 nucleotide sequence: TGCGCCAGCAGCCACGGGGGTTCACCCCTCCACTTT.

CDR3 region: CASSQAQRGETQYF. CDR3 in DNA: TGTGCCAGCAGCCAAGCCCAACGGGGAGAGACCCAGTACTTC. The chain carries TRBV4-2 and TRBJ2-5; a possible D gene is TRBD2 (5 bases). Germline CDR1 LGHNA, CDR2 YNFKEQ. With 1 base removed from V and 4 bases from J, the gap between germline ends came to 10 bases. This CDR3 is 14 amino acids long.